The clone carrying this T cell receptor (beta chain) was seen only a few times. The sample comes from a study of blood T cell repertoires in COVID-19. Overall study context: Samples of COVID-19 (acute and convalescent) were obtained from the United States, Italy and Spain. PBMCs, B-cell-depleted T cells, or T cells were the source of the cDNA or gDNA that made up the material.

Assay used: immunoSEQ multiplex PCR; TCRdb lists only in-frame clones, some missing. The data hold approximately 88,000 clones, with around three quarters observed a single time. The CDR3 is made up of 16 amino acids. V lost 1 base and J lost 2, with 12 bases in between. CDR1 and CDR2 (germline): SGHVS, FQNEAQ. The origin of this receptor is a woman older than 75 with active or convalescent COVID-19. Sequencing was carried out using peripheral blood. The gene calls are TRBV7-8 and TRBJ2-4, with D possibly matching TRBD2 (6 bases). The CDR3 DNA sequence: TGTGCCAGCAGCTTAGGGGACGGGGGTACCAAAAACATTCAGTACTTC. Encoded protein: CASSLGDGGTKNIQYF.